The 20 T cell receptor beta chains presented below share a single source sample, sequenced in a study of blood T cell repertoires in COVID-19. Assay: immunoSEQ multiplex PCR; the TCRdb copy retains only in-frame clones and omits some. The sample holds about 190,000 clones; 82% are singletons and the top ten take about 8%. The specimen sequenced was peripheral blood. These TCRs come from a woman aged 55-70 years with COVID-19, enrolled during active disease.

CDR3 residues: CASSLTGLSNSPLHF. The CDR3 bases are TGTGCCAGCAGTTTGACAGGGCTTAGCAATTCACCCCTCCACTTT. The rearrangement uses TRBV6-6 and TRBJ1-6, with 7 positions matching TRBD1. The CDR3 extends over 15 amino acids. Germline lookup yields CDR1 MNHNY and CDR2 SVGAGI (reference sequence). The junction had 7 bases not matched to a gene; V was cut back by 4 bases and J by 7 bases.

The V and J genes are TRBV3-1 (or the pseudogene TRBV3-2) and TRBJ1-5, with D unclear. The V end was cut by 2 bases, the J end by 6 bases, with 14 bases between. Germline V gives CDR1 LGHDT, CDR2 YNNKEL (reference sequence). CDR3 length: 15 residues. CDR3 nucleotides: TGTGCCAGCAGCCAAAGAGCCAACGGAGGTCAGCCCCAGCATTTT. It yields the protein CASSQRANGGQPQHF.

The CDR3 nucleotides are TGTGCCAGCAGTGAATCTTTTAGGGGGGGCACTAATGAAAAACTGTTTTTT. Residues: CASSESFRGGTNEKLFF. The V and J genes are TRBV6-1 and TRBJ1-4; a possible D gene is TRBD1 (6 bases). Germline CDR1 and CDR2: MNHNS and SASEGT. V was pared by 2 bases and J by 2 bases, with 15 bases between. The CDR3 has 17 residues.

The genes are TRBV5-1 and TRBJ2-1; D remains unclear. The length of the CDR3 is 11 residues. V was clipped by 6 bases and J by 4 bases, with 5 bases between them. Germline CDR1 and CDR2: SGHRS and YFSETQ. CDR3 in amino acids: CASNEYNEQFF. In nucleotides, the CDR3 is TGCGCCAGCAACGAGTACAATGAGCAGTTCTTC.

A few counts support this clone. The genes are TRBV12-3 or TRBV12-4 and TRBJ1-4; D is perhaps TRBD1 (5 bases). CDR3 length: 13 residues. With 3 bases removed from V and 8 bases from J, the gap between germline ends came to 10 bases. The CDR3 DNA sequence: TGTGCCAGCAGTTTGGACGGGGGGGAAAAACTGTTTTTT. It translates to CASSLDGGEKLFF.

The chain links TRBV7-3 to TRBJ2-1; 7 bases are shared with TRBD1. V lost 5 bases and J lost 4; bases outside the gene matches: 11. The V gene's germline CDR1 is SGHTA and CDR2 FQGTGA. The CDR3 covers 16 residues. CDR3 sequence reads: CASSPGGLKAYNEQFF. The CDR3, as DNA: TGTGCCAGCAGCCCAGGGGGTCTAAAAGCGTACAATGAGCAGTTCTTC.

This chain connects TRBV5-1 to TRBJ2-7, with 9 bases matching TRBD1. Per germline, CDR1 SGHRS and CDR2 YFSETQ. The CDR3 is made up of 15 amino acids. With 4 bases clipped from V and 7 bases from J, the junction kept 12 bases outside the gene matches. CDR3 coding DNA: TGCGCCAGCAGCCAACCCGGGACAGGGTCCACGGAGCAGTACTTC. Its translation: CASSQPGTGSTEQYF. The complete variable domain, with remaining parts taken from reference TRBV5-1 and TRBJ2-7, reads KAGVTQTPRYLIKTRGQQVTLSCSPISGHRSVSWYQQTPGQGLQFLFEYFSETQRNKGNFPGRFSGRQFSNSRSEMNVSTLELGDSALYLCASSQPGTGSTEQYFGPGTRLTVT.

The rearrangement joins TRBV4-2 to TRBJ2-1; D gene unclear. Trimming took 0 bases from V and 10 from J, leaving 7 bases between them. The CDR3 runs to 12 residues. CDR1 and CDR2 from the germline V gene are LGHNA and YNFKEQ. CDR3 in DNA: TGTGCCAGCAGCCAAGATGGCTGGGAGCAGTTCTTC. Its protein is CASSQDGWEQFF.

The CDR3 loop reads CASRTRQGNQPQHF. In DNA, the CDR3 is TGTGCCAGCAGGACCCGACAGGGCAATCAGCCCCAGCATTTT. The chain uses TRBV6-5 and TRBJ1-5, with D perhaps matching TRBD1 (6 bases). CDR1 and CDR2 (germline): MNHEY, SVGAGI. Trimming took off 6 bases at V and 2 bases at J, with 11 bases between the two ends. The CDR3 is made up of 14 amino acids.

This sequence joins TRBV5-8 and TRBJ1-5; D may be TRBD1 (5 bases). Germline V CDR1 and CDR2: SGHTS, YDEGEE. Trimming left V 3 bases short and J 4 bases short, with 8 bases between. This CDR3 is 13 amino acids long. Here the CDR3 reads CASSWRQNQPQHF. The CDR3 DNA reads TGTGCCAGCAGCTGGAGACAGAATCAGCCCCAGCATTTT.

Written as DNA, the CDR3 is TGTGCCAGCAGCCGTACAGGGAACTCCTACAATGAGCAGTTCTTC. It codes for CASSRTGNSYNEQFF. This rearrangement joins TRBV7-8 to TRBJ2-1, with D perhaps TRBD1 (6 bases). Germline assignment: CDR1 SGHVS and CDR2 FQNEAQ. The V and J ends lost 5 bases and 0 bases respectively, with 11 bases between them. The CDR3 contains 15 residues. The complete variable domain, with remaining parts taken from reference TRBV7-8 and TRBJ2-1, reads GAGVSQSPRYKVAKRGQDVALRCDPISGHVSLFWYQQALGQGPEFLTYFQNEAQLDKSGLPSDRFFAERPEGSVSTLKIQRTQQEDSAVYLCASSRTGNSYNEQFFGPGTRLTVL.

This clone was counted once. The chain links TRBV6-2 or TRBV6-3 to TRBJ2-1; TRBD2 aligns across 9 bases. There are 13 residues in the CDR3. Germline CDR1 MNHEY, CDR2 SVGEGT. V lost 4 bases, J lost 9 bases, and 4 bases stayed unmatched. CDR3 DNA sequence: TGTGCCAGCAGTTCCAGCGGGAGGCCTGAGCAGTTCTTC. Protein sequence: CASSSSGRPEQFF.

With respect to this clone: This specimen includes other DNA sequences encoding the same CDR3. The chain is built from TRBV6-5 and TRBJ2-2; D may be TRBD1 (6 bases). Trimming removed 7 bases at V and 2 bases at J, with 11 bases between. Per germline, CDR1 MNHEY and CDR2 SVGAGI. This CDR3 region has 14 residues. The CDR3 region is CASTQGPNTGELFF. The DNA for the CDR3 is TGTGCCAGCACCCAGGGGCCCAACACCGGGGAGCTGTTTTTT.

This rearrangement joins TRBV5-4 to TRBJ1-6; 8 bases match TRBD1. This CDR3 has 15 residues. CDR1 SGHNT and CDR2 YYREEE come from the germline V gene (reference sequence). Trimming cost V 4 bases and J 5 bases; bases outside gene matches: 5. This CDR3 is CASSAWTGHNSPLHF. DNA for the CDR3: TGTGCCAGCAGCGCTTGGACAGGGCATAATTCACCCCTCCACTTT.

V usage is TRBV14 and J usage is TRBJ2-5, with 8 nucleotides matching TRBD2. With 3 bases clipped from V and 0 bases from J, the junction kept 6 bases outside the gene matches. Per the germline V gene, CDR1 is SGHDN and CDR2 is FVKESK. This CDR3 has 16 residues. CDR3 region: CASSHRGGGNQETQYF. CDR3 bases: TGTGCCAGCAGCCATCGTGGCGGGGGGAACCAAGAGACCCAGTACTTC. The full variable domain, in which reference TRBV14 and TRBJ2-5 provide the parts outside the CDR3, is EAGVTQFPSHSVIEKGQTVTLRCDPISGHDNLYWYRRVMGKEIKFLLHFVKESKQDESGMPNNRFLAERTGGTYSTLKVQPAELEDSGVYFCASSHRGGGNQETQYFGPGTRLLVL.

The V and J genes are TRBV28 and TRBJ2-1; 8 bases are shared with TRBD2. The CDR3 runs 16 residues. From germline, CDR1 is MDHEN and CDR2 SYDVKM. J lost 6 bases, V lost 11 bases, and 18 bases had no gene match. The CDR3 region has the DNA TGTGCCGGCGGGGGATCGGGACTAGTTTCTCGCAATGAGCAGTTCTTC. Translated, it gives CAGGGSGLVSRNEQFF. The variable domain in full, with the rest retrieved from reference TRBV28 and TRBJ2-1, is DVKVTQSSRYLVKRTGEKVFLECVQDMDHENMFWYRQDPGLGLRLIYFSYDVKMKEKGDIPEGYSVSREKKERFSLILESASTNQTSMYLCAGGGSGLVSRNEQFFGPGTRLTVL.

The chain carries TRBV27 and TRBJ2-1; 7 bases line up with TRBD1. V shed 5 bases, J shed 2 bases, and the junction held 6 bases outside the gene matches. The CDR3 loop spans 15 amino acids. Germline CDR1 MNHEY, CDR2 SMNVEV (reference sequence). In DNA form, the CDR3 reads TGTGCCAGCAGTACCTACAGGGGAACCTACAATGAGCAGTTCTTC. This sequence encodes CASSTYRGTYNEQFF.

The V gene is TRBV7-2, the J gene TRBJ1-6, with TRBD1 matching 7 bases. The CDR3 loop spans 15 amino acids. CDR1 and CDR2 from the germline V gene are SGHTA and FQGNSA. V was pared by 5 bases and J by 14 bases, with 15 bases of the junction left unmatched. The CDR3: CASSPHTGEIGALHF. The CDR3 DNA reads TGTGCCAGCAGCCCTCACACAGGGGAGATAGGTGCCCTCCACTTT.

The V gene is TRBV28, the J gene TRBJ2-5; no definite D call. The germline V and J ends were trimmed by 11 bases and 5 bases, with 12 bases remaining between them. The CDR3 contains 11 residues. CDR1 is MDHEN, CDR2 SYDVKM, per germline. The chain's CDR3 is CASKDGETQYF. DNA of the CDR3: TGTGCCTCAAAAGACGGGGAGACCCAGTACTTC.

J is TRBJ2-3 and V is TRBV28; TRBD2 aligns across 7 bases. CDR3 size: 16 residues. The germline gives CDR1 MDHEN, CDR2 SYDVKM. After removal of 3 bases from V and 1 base from J, the junction contained 7 bases not matched to a gene. The CDR3 protein is CASSFSRLAGTDTQYF. The DNA of the CDR3 is TGTGCCAGCAGTTTTTCCCGGCTAGCGGGCACAGATACGCAGTATTTT.